These 18 T cell receptor beta chains share one sample of origin, sequenced in a study of T-cell reconstitution after alpha-beta-depleted transplantation in children. Unique molecular identifiers featured in how the TCRbeta library was prepared. From the PCR reads, TCRdb called clonotypes with MiXCR, one entry per CDR3 protein. Of some 140,000 distinct CDR3 sequences in the sample, about a tenth were seen once. Sequenced here: PBMCs, mostly from graft donor cells, sampled 180 days after TCRalphabeta/CD19-depleted stem cell transplant. These receptors all stem from a girl under three years old who had a stem cell transplant for combined immunodeficiency, so the T cells may come from the graft donor.

V and J are TRBV5-1 and TRBJ2-5; D is undetermined. The CDR3 spans 14 residues. Per germline, CDR1 SGHRS and CDR2 YFSETQ. V dropped 0 bases and J dropped 2 bases, with 8 bases sitting between them. CDR3 sequence reads: CASSLVRSQETQYF. The CDR3 coding sequence is TGCGCCAGCAGCTTGGTCCGCTCTCAAGAGACCCAGTACTTC.

In this sample, this clonotype turned up a few times. V and J are TRBV15 and TRBJ2-3; the match to TRBD2 covers 9 bases. Per germline, CDR1 LNHNV and CDR2 YYDKDF (reference sequence). CDR3 length: 17 residues. Trimming at V came to 0 bases and at J to 6 bases, leaving 10 bases not matched to a gene. The CDR3 sequence: CATSRDRTSDLRDTQYF. The CDR3, as DNA: TGTGCCACCAGCAGAGATAGGACTAGCGACCTCAGGGATACGCAGTATTTT. Full variable domain (remainder filled in from reference TRBV15 and TRBJ2-3): DAMVIQNPRYQVTQFGKPVTLSCSQTLNHNVMYWYQQKSSQAPKLLFHYYDKDFNNEADTPDNFQSRRPNTSFCFLDIRSPGLGDTAMYLCATSRDRTSDLRDTQYFGPGTRLTVL.

The V call is TRBV30, the J call TRBJ2-3, with D perhaps TRBD1 or TRBD2 (5 bases each). CDR1 GTSNPN and CDR2 SVGIG come from the germline V gene (reference sequence). The V and J ends lost 1 base and 5 bases respectively, with 10 bases between them. The CDR3 covers 13 residues. This chain's CDR3 is CAWSGGDIDTQYF. The DNA of the CDR3 is TGTGCCTGGAGTGGAGGGGATATAGATACGCAGTATTTT.

There are a few counts of this clonotype. The chain uses TRBV6-5 and TRBJ1-1; D is possibly TRBD1 (5 bases). CDR1 is MNHEY and CDR2 is SVGAGI in the germline V gene. The CDR3 loop spans 14 amino acids. V gave up 0 bases and J gave up 3 bases, with 8 bases separating them. In DNA, the CDR3 is TGTGCCAGCAGTTACTCAAGGGACCACACTGAAGCTTTCTTT. Protein sequence: CASSYSRDHTEAFF.

The chain links TRBV27 to TRBJ2-1; 8 bases fit TRBD2. V was clipped by 6 bases and J by 2 bases; unmatched bases: 9. The length of the CDR3 is 16 residues. Germline lookup yields CDR1 MNHEY and CDR2 SMNVEV (reference sequence). CDR3 amino acids: CASRGLAPRPYNEQFF. In DNA form, the CDR3 reads TGTGCCAGCAGAGGACTAGCTCCCCGACCCTACAATGAGCAGTTCTTC.

This clonotype was counted many times. The chain employs TRBV5-6 and TRBJ2-1; no definite D call. Trimming took 4 bases from V and 3 from J, leaving 5 bases between them. Germline V gene sequence: CDR1 SGHDT, CDR2 YYEEEE. The CDR3 runs to 12 residues. DNA for the CDR3: TGTGCCAGCAGCATTAACTACAATGAGCAGTTCTTC. It encodes CASSINYNEQFF. Supplemented by reference TRBV5-6 and TRBJ2-1, the full variable domain reads DAGVTQSPTHLIKTRGQQVTLRCSPKSGHDTVSWYQQALGQGPQFIFQYYEEEERQRGNFPDRFSGHQFPNYSSELNVNALLLGDSALYLCASSINYNEQFFGPGTRLTVL.

This clonotype has just a few counts. The V call is TRBV7-6, the J call TRBJ2-2; D is perhaps TRBD2 (6 bases). V lost 3 bases and J 6 bases, leaving 14 bases between the germline ends. Germline CDR1 and CDR2: SGHVS and FNYEAQ. The CDR3 runs 15 residues. The CDR3 DNA reads as TGTGCCAGCAGCTTTCTCGGGGGTCGGGCCGGGGAGCTGTTTTTT. Encoded protein: CASSFLGGRAGELFF.

This clonotype was seen only a few times. The CDR3 sequence is CASSPPLIKAQHF. The CDR3 coding sequence is TGTGCCAGCAGCCCTCCCCTAATCAAGGCCCAGCATTTT. The chain has TRBV12-3 or TRBV12-4 and TRBJ1-5; D remains ambiguous. Trimming removed 6 bases at V and 11 bases at J, with 17 bases between. This CDR3 spans 13 amino acids.

The chain couples TRBV12-3 or TRBV12-4 to TRBJ2-5, with 10 bases lining up with TRBD2. The CDR3 sequence is 15 residues long. V lost 6 bases to trimming and J lost 5 bases; unmatched junction nucleotides: 9. CDR3 nucleotides: TGTGCCAGCAGCTCGGGACTAGCGTGGGGGGAGACCCAGTACTTC. Amino acid sequence: CASSSGLAWGETQYF.

This rearrangement joins TRBV20-1 to TRBJ2-1; 12 bases are shared with TRBD2. The V segment lost 4 bases and the J segment 9 bases; nucleotides outside the gene matches: 16. CDR1 and CDR2 from the germline V gene are DFQATT and SNEGSKA (reference sequence). CDR3 length: 17 residues. In nucleotides, the CDR3 is TGCAGTGCTATTCGGACTAGCGGGGCTCGTCGGGGGGGTGAGCAGTTCTTC. This encodes CSAIRTSGARRGGEQFF.

This clonotype was recorded a few times. J is TRBJ2-3 and V is TRBV19; TRBD1 is a possible D gene (5 bases). The CDR3 consists of 15 residues. V was cut by 3 bases and J by 3 bases, with 13 bases left in between. Germline V gives CDR1 LNHDA, CDR2 SQIVND (reference sequence). The CDR3 protein is CASSIQAQETDTQYF. The CDR3 DNA is TGTGCCAGTAGTATTCAAGCACAGGAGACAGATACGCAGTATTTT.

This clonotype has a handful of counts. The chain combines TRBV5-1 with TRBJ1-1; possible D gene TRBD1, 5 bases. The V gene's germline CDR1 is SGHRS and CDR2 YFSETQ. The V gene lost 4 bases and the J gene lost 0 bases, with 10 bases spanning the gap. The CDR3 sequence is 14 residues long. The CDR3 reads CASSVGTLNTEAFF. CDR3 nucleotide sequence: TGCGCCAGCAGCGTAGGGACTTTGAACACTGAAGCTTTCTTT.

This clonotype has a count of ten or more. This chain connects TRBV3-1 to TRBJ2-7; D might be TRBD2 (5 bases). The CDR3 runs 15 residues. The ends were cut back, 3 bases at V and 1 base at J, with 13 bases in the middle. Germline CDR1 is LGHDT and CDR2 is YNNKEL (reference sequence). Written as DNA, the CDR3 is TGTGCCAGCAGCCATGCCCAGCGGCCATCCTACGAGCAGTACTTC. Its translation: CASSHAQRPSYEQYF.

J is TRBJ2-1 and V is TRBV19; possibly TRBD1 for D (6 bases). The CDR3 covers 15 residues. V shed 4 bases and J shed 6 bases, with 16 bases lying between them. Germline V gene sequence: CDR1 LNHDA, CDR2 SQIVND (reference sequence). This chain's CDR3 is CASSTGTLTGNEQFF. CDR3 DNA sequence: TGTGCCAGTAGTACCGGGACACTCACAGGCAATGAGCAGTTCTTC.

This clonotype was counted only a few times. CDR3 bases: TGTGCCAGCAGCTTAGTCCTCAGGGGACTAGCGGGAGGACCGGAAGGAGAAGAGACCCAGTACTTC. Encoded protein: CASSLVLRGLAGGPEGEETQYF. The chain couples TRBV11-3 to TRBJ2-5; 15 bases agree with TRBD2. CDR3 length equals 22 residues. Germline assignment: CDR1 SGHNT and CDR2 YENEEA. The junction had 18 bases not matched to a gene; V was cut back by 1 base and J by 3 bases. The variable domain in full, with the rest retrieved from reference TRBV11-3 and TRBJ2-5, is EAGVVQSPRYKIIEKKQPVAFWCNPISGHNTLYWYLQNLGQGPELLIRYENEEAVDDSQLPKDRFSAERLKGVDSTLKIQPAELGDSAVYLCASSLVLRGLAGGPEGEETQYFGPGTRLLVL.

V and J are TRBV4-1 and TRBJ2-3; D gene unclear. Trimming left V 0 bases short and J 5 bases short, with 9 bases between. This CDR3 comprises 14 residues. Germline loops: CDR1 MGHRA, CDR2 YSYEKL. The CDR3 sequence is CASSQDVLGDTQYF. The CDR3 coding sequence is TGCGCCAGCAGCCAAGATGTCTTAGGAGATACGCAGTATTTT.

This sequence joins TRBV10-3 and TRBJ1-2; D remains unclear. The CDR3 consists of 14 residues. The germline gives CDR1 ENHRY, CDR2 SYGVKD. Trimming shortened V by 4 bases and J by 4 bases, and 13 bases separated the two germline ends. CDR3 amino acids: CAISGTMEFYGYTF. The CDR3 DNA reads TGTGCCATCAGTGGGACGATGGAGTTCTATGGCTACACCTTC.

This clonotype showed up many times. CDR3 DNA: TGCAGTGCTCCGAGGGTCCGCGAGCAGTTCTTC. Translation: CSAPRVREQFF. J is TRBJ2-1 and V is TRBV20-1, with D perhaps TRBD2 (5 bases). The CDR3 extends over 11 amino acids. In germline, CDR1 is DFQATT, CDR2 SNEGSKA (reference sequence). The V and J ends lost 5 bases and 10 bases respectively, with 12 bases between them.